A single sample is the source of the 27 T cell receptor beta chains below, sequenced in a study of T cells in Graves' hyperthyroidism and ophthalmopathy (dated by TCRdb to between 2018 and 2021). To prepare the library, multiplex PCR was applied. The instrument given in TCRdb is Illumina HiSeq 2000. The TCR beta CDR3 regions were amplified from RNA transcripts. For the first round of RT-PCR on the TCR CDR3, the HTBI primer set was used together with the Qiagen OneStep RT-PCR kit. Through fastp at Q25 and MiXCR, TCRdb rebuilt clones from the public reads, retaining in-frame beta chains. CDR3 protein sequences are deduplicated, and each keeps its most common genes and DNA. This sample lists nearly 250,000 distinct CDR3 sequences; around 25% were detected once. The ten top clones hold under 40% of the sample. Sequenced input: blood. The receptors originated from a woman between 40 and 55 years old with Graves' ophthalmopathy.

Comments on this clonotype: A much larger clonotype is one base distant, so this may be a read error. V and J are TRBV2 and TRBJ1-2; 10 bases map to TRBD1. Germline CDR1 reads SNHLY; CDR2 reads FYNNEI. The CDR3 runs 15 residues. The chain's CDR3 is CVSSADRGISGGYTF. In DNA, the CDR3 is TGTGTCAGCAGCGCGGACAGGGGGATTTCGGGGGGCTACACCTTC.

This clonotype was recorded at least ten times. This chain links TRBV2 with TRBJ2-2, with D possibly matching TRBD2 (5 bases). CDR1 and CDR2 from the germline V gene are SNHLY and FYNNEI. Trimming took off 4 bases at V and 6 bases at J, with 9 bases between the two ends. The CDR3 consists of 13 residues. CDR3 in DNA: TGTGCCAGCAGTGTGAGGGAACCCGGGGAGCTGTTTTTT. Residues: CASSVREPGELFF.

This clonotype was detected many times. This sequence joins TRBV20-1 and TRBJ2-7; D might be TRBD1 or TRBD2, each matching 5 bases. With 6 bases removed from V and 2 bases from J, the gap between germline ends came to 14 bases. The CDR3 consists of 13 residues. In germline, CDR1 is DFQATT, CDR2 SNEGSKA (reference sequence). In DNA, the CDR3 is TGCAGTGCACCGGGACCCCCCACCTACGAGCAGTACTTC. It yields the protein CSAPGPPTYEQYF.

This rearrangement joins TRBV30 to TRBJ2-7; possible D gene TRBD1, 5 bases. Between the trimmed V and J ends, which lost 0 bases and 4 bases, there was a span of 7 bases. The CDR3 is 12 amino acids. CDR1 and CDR2 (germline): GTSNPN, SVGIG (reference sequence). The CDR3 DNA reads as TGTGCCTGGAGTGTTAGGGGTTACGAGCAGTACTTC. Translated: CAWSVRGYEQYF.

This clonotype was detected ten times or more. This chain uses TRBV2 with TRBJ2-7; TRBD1 or TRBD2 may be the D gene (6 bases each). Germline loops: CDR1 SNHLY, CDR2 FYNNEI. The CDR3 runs to 15 residues. Trimming shortened V by 7 bases and J by 7 bases, and 23 bases separated the two germline ends. CDR3 in amino acids: CASTQGLGGLREQYF. In DNA form, the CDR3 reads TGTGCCAGCACCCAAGGGTTAGGGGGGCTCCGGGAGCAGTACTTC.

This clonotype was seen at least ten times. This chain uses TRBV27 with TRBJ2-2; tentative D call: TRBD1 (6 bases). The CDR3 is 15 residues long. The V end lost 0 bases, the J end lost 8 bases, and 13 bases lay between the germline ends. CDR1 is MNHEY, CDR2 SMNVEV, per germline (reference sequence). This CDR3 reads CASSLSYGGGGELFF. For the CDR3, the DNA is TGTGCCAGCAGTTTATCCTATGGGGGCGGAGGGGAGCTGTTTTTT.

The table lists this clonotype with many counts. The J gene is TRBJ2-5, the V gene TRBV28, with D perhaps being TRBD1 or TRBD2 (6 bases each). CDR3 size: 17 residues. Germline CDR1 reads MDHEN; CDR2 reads SYDVKM. Trimming took 8 bases from V and 1 from J, leaving 23 bases between them. The CDR3 is CASGLRGAGPLQETQYF. In DNA form, the CDR3 reads TGTGCCAGCGGCTTAAGGGGGGCAGGGCCACTCCAAGAGACCCAGTACTTC. Drawing the rest from reference TRBV28 and TRBJ2-5, the complete variable domain is DVKVTQSSRYLVKRTGEKVFLECVQDMDHENMFWYRQDPGLGLRLIYFSYDVKMKEKGDIPEGYSVSREKKERFSLILESASTNQTSMYLCASGLRGAGPLQETQYFGPGTRLLVL.

This clonotype was counted many times. This chain uses TRBV6-2 or TRBV6-3 with TRBJ1-5, with D unclear. V was clipped by 3 bases and J by 3 bases, with 3 bases between them. CDR1 MNHEY and CDR2 SVGEGT come from the germline V gene. The CDR3 contains 12 residues. In DNA form, the CDR3 reads TGTGCCAGCAGTTATTTCAATCAGCCCCAGCATTTT. It is translated as CASSYFNQPQHF.

This clonotype was counted between two and nine times. V is TRBV28 and J is TRBJ1-5, with 8 bases that match TRBD1. The CDR3 sequence is 14 residues long. V dropped 2 bases and J dropped 6; count of bases not matched to a gene: 3. Germline V lookup: CDR1 MDHEN, CDR2 SYDVKM. The CDR3 DNA reads as TGTGCCAGCAGTTTACAGGGGGCTTTTCAGCCCCAGCATTTT. It codes for CASSLQGAFQPQHF.

This clonotype was seen a handful of times. This rearrangement joins TRBV6-2 or TRBV6-3 to TRBJ2-7; 9 positions agree with TRBD2. V shed 2 bases and J 2 bases; nucleotides not matched to a gene: 4. CDR3 length: 15 residues. The germline V gene encodes CDR1 MNHEY and CDR2 SVGEGT. As DNA, the CDR3 is TGTGCCAGCAGTTACGGACTAGCGTCGACCTACGAGCAGTACTTC. This codes for CASSYGLASTYEQYF.

This clonotype was detected once. This chain links TRBV6-2 or TRBV6-3 with TRBJ2-2; 9 bases line up with TRBD1. This CDR3 is built from 18 residues. V dropped 2 bases and J dropped 4; count of bases not matched to a gene: 11. The germline gives CDR1 MNHEY, CDR2 SVGEGT. The DNA for the CDR3 is TGTGCCAGCAGTTACATCGAAACCGGGACAGGGCCCACCGGGGAGCTGTTTTTT. Translating gives CASSYIETGTGPTGELFF.

This clonotype was seen just once. The V gene is TRBV6-2 or TRBV6-3, the J gene TRBJ1-1; D call uncertain. Germline values: CDR1 MNHEY, CDR2 SVGEGT. This CDR3 is 16 amino acids long. With 6 bases removed from V and 0 bases from J, the gap between germline ends came to 17 bases. The CDR3 protein is CASREGTGQMNTEAFF. CDR3 coding DNA: TGTGCCAGCAGAGAGGGAACGGGTCAGATGAACACTGAAGCTTTCTTT.

This clonotype was found many times. J is TRBJ2-5 and V is TRBV7-2, with D maybe TRBD2 (6 bases). Per germline, CDR1 SGHTA and CDR2 FQGNSA. The CDR3 extends over 14 amino acids. V was cut by 1 base and J by 2 bases, with 8 bases left in between. CDR3 bases: TGTGCCAGCAGCTTAGGCGGGAAACAAGAGACCCAGTACTTC. Amino acids: CASSLGGKQETQYF.

This clonotype was seen repeatedly, ten times or more. The chain has TRBV28 and TRBJ2-5; 7 bases fit TRBD2. CDR3 length: 16 residues. The germline gives CDR1 MDHEN, CDR2 SYDVKM. Unmatched junction bases numbered 8, after V lost 4 bases and J lost 0 bases. The CDR3 sequence is CASSWGGIQYQETQYF. CDR3 nucleotide sequence: TGTGCCAGCAGTTGGGGGGGAATTCAGTACCAAGAGACCCAGTACTTC.

At least ten counts were recorded for this clonotype. V is TRBV7-3 and J is TRBJ2-3; TRBD2 is a possible D gene (6 bases). The germline gives CDR1 SGHTA, CDR2 FQGTGA. The CDR3 length is 13 residues. Between the trimmed V and J ends, which lost 1 base and 6 bases, there was a span of 8 bases. The DNA for the CDR3 is TGTGCCAGCAGCTTAAATCGGGGGGATACGCAGTATTTT. Translating it yields CASSLNRGDTQYF.

In its sample, this clonotype was seen many times. The CDR3 bases are TGTGCCAGCAGCGGGACGGTGAACACCGGGGAGCTGTTTTTT. Its protein product is CASSGTVNTGELFF. The V and J genes are TRBV28 and TRBJ2-2; D may match TRBD1 or TRBD2 (5 bases each). Per germline, CDR1 MDHEN and CDR2 SYDVKM. This CDR3 has 14 residues. Trimming cost V 6 bases and J 1 base, with 9 bases left between them.

At least ten counts were recorded for this clonotype. The genes are TRBV30 and TRBJ1-2; the D is unclear. This CDR3 is built from 13 residues. V was shortened by 2 bases and J by 1 base, with 8 bases between the two germline ends. Germline loops: CDR1 GTSNPN, CDR2 SVGIG (reference sequence). In DNA form, the CDR3 reads TGTGCCTGGAGTCCCTCGGGTAACTATGGCTACACCTTC. This encodes CAWSPSGNYGYTF.

The chain couples TRBV6-5 to TRBJ2-7; TRBD2 matches 10 bases. Looked up from germline, CDR1 is MNHEY and CDR2 is SVGAGI. The CDR3 is 15 amino acids. J lost 6 bases, V lost 2 bases, and 7 bases had no gene match. The CDR3 DNA is TGTGCCAGCAGTTACCCGGGACTAGCGCTCGGCGAGCAGTACTTC. Encoded protein: CASSYPGLALGEQYF.

The sample holds many counts of this clonotype. The V call is TRBV29-1, the J call TRBJ2-5; D unclear. V was shortened by 8 bases and J by 3 bases, with 10 bases between the two germline ends. Germline V gene lookup returns CDR1 SQVTM and CDR2 ANQGSEA. The CDR3 extends over 11 amino acids. The CDR3 here is CSIGAKETQYF. CDR3 sequence (DNA): TGCAGCATTGGCGCGAAAGAGACCCAGTACTTC.

Many counts were recorded for this clonotype. The chain is built from TRBV5-6 and TRBJ2-5; no definite D call. Looked up from germline, CDR1 is SGHDT and CDR2 is YYEEEE. V was trimmed by 0 bases and J by 2 bases, leaving 14 bases between them. CDR3 length: 16 amino acids. DNA of the CDR3: TGTGCCAGCAGCTTGGGGATGTCCCCGGATCAAGAGACCCAGTACTTC. Protein product: CASSLGMSPDQETQYF.

This chain joins TRBV30 and TRBJ2-7, with a tentative D call TRBD1 (6 bases). CDR3 length equals 12 residues. The germline CDR1 and CDR2 sequences are GTSNPN and SVGIG (reference sequence). The germline V and J ends were trimmed by 4 bases and 4 bases, with 11 bases remaining between them. The CDR3: CAWKPGVYEQYF. Written as DNA, the CDR3 is TGTGCCTGGAAGCCAGGGGTATACGAGCAGTACTTC.

This clonotype has a count of ten or more. This chain connects TRBV29-1 to TRBJ2-2, with D unclear. The V end lost 3 bases, the J end lost 2 bases, and 7 bases lay between the germline ends. Germline values: CDR1 SQVTM, CDR2 ANQGSEA. The CDR3 runs 13 residues. The CDR3 DNA follows: TGCAGCGTTGATTATAGTAACACCGGGGAGCTGTTTTTT. Its protein product is CSVDYSNTGELFF.

Many counts were recorded for this clonotype. V and J are TRBV6-1 and TRBJ1-2; D not certain. The CDR3 runs to 14 residues. CDR1 and CDR2 from the germline V gene are MNHNS and SASEGT. Trimming removed 4 bases from V and 2 bases from J, with 11 bases in between. The DNA for the CDR3 is TGTGCCAGCAGTGGACGGGGTGTAAACTATGGCTACACCTTC. This translates into CASSGRGVNYGYTF.

This clonotype was recorded many times. V and J are TRBV6-5 and TRBJ1-2, with TRBD1 matching 10 bases. This CDR3 has 14 residues. Losses at the gene ends were 7 bases for V and 5 bases for J; bases not matched to a gene: 7. Germline CDR1 is MNHEY and CDR2 is SVGAGI. The CDR3 is CASTVTGGWYGYTF. The CDR3 nucleotides read TGTGCCAGCACCGTGACAGGGGGCTGGTATGGCTACACCTTC.

This clonotype appeared many times. The rearrangement joins TRBV6-2 or TRBV6-3 to TRBJ1-1, with 7 bases identical to TRBD1. J lost 0 bases, V lost 2 bases, and 6 bases had no gene match. This CDR3 contains 16 residues. Germline-derived CDR1 and CDR2 are MNHEY and SVGEGT. CDR3 nucleotides: TGTGCCAGCAGTTACCCCGAACAGGGGTTGAACACTGAAGCTTTCTTT. This translates into CASSYPEQGLNTEAFF.

The V call is TRBV6-1, the J call TRBJ1-2; the D is unclear. The CDR3 is made up of 14 amino acids. Germline V gene data show CDR1 as MNHNS and CDR2 as SASEGT. V shed 1 base and J shed 4 bases, with 10 bases lying between them. The CDR3 coding sequence is TGTGCCAGCAGTGAAGAGGCTGTAGGCTATGGCTACACCTTC. Translating gives CASSEEAVGYGYTF.

This clonotype was counted many times. The chain recombines TRBV9 with TRBJ2-5; 11 nucleotides match TRBD2. The CDR3 is made up of 15 amino acids. V was clipped by 3 bases and J by 2 bases; unmatched bases: 3. Germline V lookup: CDR1 SGDLS, CDR2 YYNGEE. Written as DNA, the CDR3 is TGTGCCAGCAGCGCGGGACTAGCGGTACAAGAGACCCAGTACTTC. Amino acid sequence: CASSAGLAVQETQYF. Based on the CDR3 plus reference TRBV9 and TRBJ2-5, the full variable domain is DSGVTQTPKHLITATGQRVTLRCSPRSGDLSVYWYQQSLDQGLQFLIQYYNGEERAKGNILERFSAQQFPDLHSELNLSSLELGDSALYFCASSAGLAVQETQYFGPGTRLLVL.